This T cell receptor (beta chain) was recorded in a study of CD8+CD57+ T cells in acquired aplastic anemia. Trimming at V came to 0 bases and at J to 8 bases, leaving 9 bases not matched to a gene. The CDR3 is 17 amino acids. The V gene's germline CDR1 is ENHRY and CDR2 SYGVKD. Genomic DNA templated the TCR beta VDJ and CDR3 profiling. MiXCR was run by TCRdb on the reads, yielding one entry per CDR3 protein. The sample has 200,000 to 250,000 distinct CDR3 sequences, around 45% seen once. This clonotype was counted ten times or more. The authors sequenced patients whose flow cytometry had shown CD8+CD57+ cell expansion.

The receptor comes from a human donor with aplastic anemia. This sequence joins TRBV10-3 and TRBJ2-1, with 11 bases aligning to TRBD2. The sequencing sample was made of sorted CD4+, CD8+, or CD8+CD57+ T cells (not recorded which) from PBMCs. The CDR3 sequence: CAISESRGASGRYEQFF. The CDR3 nucleotides read TGTGCCATCAGTGAGTCGAGGGGGGCTAGCGGGAGGTATGAGCAGTTCTTC.